One sample yielded the 31 T cell receptor beta chains listed below, sequenced in a study of cytomegalovirus exposure and HLA in healthy donors. The primer mix had 60 Vbeta and 13 Jbeta primers. Repertoires were generated with immunoSEQ multiplex PCR, while TCRdb's copy carries only in-frame clones and drops some. This table holds approximately 90,000 clones, roughly three quarters found once. Material: PBMCs. These receptors came from a male donor in good health and CMV-seronegative.

This clone was recorded a few times. The chain recombines TRBV11-3 with TRBJ2-1; 8 bases line up with TRBD2. The CDR3 sequence is 15 residues long. The V gene's germline CDR1 is SGHNT and CDR2 YENEEA. Losses at the gene ends were 4 bases for V and 0 bases for J; bases not matched to a gene: 2. CDR3 sequence (DNA): TGTGCCAGCAGCTCAAGCGGGAGCTCCTACAATGAGCAGTTCTTC. Translated, it gives CASSSSGSSYNEQFF.

V and J are TRBV7-2 and TRBJ2-1, with D possibly TRBD2 on 5 matching bases. Trimming took off 2 bases at V and 0 bases at J, with 11 bases between the two ends. The CDR3 spans 16 residues. Germline V CDR1 and CDR2: SGHTA, FQGNSA. The DNA of the CDR3 is TGTGCCAGCAGCTTAATGAGGGCGAGCTCCTACAATGAGCAGTTCTTC. It encodes CASSLMRASSYNEQFF.

The V and J genes are TRBV6-1 and TRBJ1-2; possibly TRBD1 for D (6 bases). Germline loops: CDR1 MNHNS, CDR2 SASEGT. Trimming removed 2 bases from V and 3 bases from J, with 22 bases in between. This CDR3 spans 18 amino acids. The CDR3 sequence is CASSESTYDRIDDYGYTF. CDR3 coding DNA: TGTGCCAGCAGTGAAAGTACGTACGACAGGATCGACGACTATGGCTACACCTTC.

The chain links TRBV6-5 to TRBJ1-1, with D unclear. V was shortened by 0 bases and J by 12 bases, with 8 bases between the two germline ends. Germline-derived CDR1 and CDR2 are MNHEY and SVGAGI. The CDR3 consists of 11 residues. The CDR3 nucleotides read TGTGCCAGCAGTTACTCTGGGAGGACTTTCTTT. Its protein product is CASSYSGRTFF.

V gene TRBV6-5 combines with J gene TRBJ2-7, with TRBD1 identical over 7 bases. The junction had 5 bases not matched to a gene; V was cut back by 6 bases and J by 6 bases. The length of the CDR3 is 12 residues. The germline V gene has CDR1 MNHEY and CDR2 SVGAGI. CDR3 coding DNA: TGTGCCAGCAGACAAGACAGGGTCGAGCAGTACTTC. Translation gives CASRQDRVEQYF.

This chain links TRBV10-3 with TRBJ2-2; D gene uncertain. The CDR3 is made up of 13 amino acids. The germline CDR1 and CDR2 sequences are ENHRY and SYGVKD. Trimming took off 8 bases at V and 2 bases at J, with 9 bases between the two ends. The CDR3 loop is CAIGQINTGELFF. The DNA of the CDR3 is TGTGCCATCGGGCAGATTAACACCGGGGAGCTGTTTTTT.

The chain combines TRBV7-2 with TRBJ2-7; D might be TRBD1 (6 bases). Deletions cut 6 bases from V and 1 base from J, with 13 bases between. CDR1 is SGHTA, CDR2 FQGNSA, per germline. The CDR3 length is 14 residues. For the CDR3, the DNA is TGTGCCAGCAGGCTTACAGGGATATCCTACGAGCAGTACTTC. Translated, it gives CASRLTGISYEQYF.

The V call is TRBV7-2, the J call TRBJ1-1, with unresolved D. The CDR3 is made up of 14 amino acids. The germline V gene has CDR1 SGHTA and CDR2 FQGNSA. With 3 bases removed from V and 9 bases from J, the gap between germline ends came to 17 bases. The CDR3 sequence: CASSFIVNREKAFF. The CDR3 DNA sequence: TGTGCCAGCAGCTTTATTGTGAATCGGGAAAAAGCTTTCTTT.

This clone was recorded once. V usage is TRBV28 and J usage is TRBJ2-7, with 7 bases lining up with TRBD2. V lost 5 bases, J lost 3 bases, and 13 bases stayed unmatched. Germline CDR1 and CDR2: MDHEN and SYDVKM. CDR3 size: 16 residues. CDR3 nucleotides: TGTGCCAGCAGTCAATTGACCGGGACTACCCGCTACGAGCAGTACTTC. As protein: CASSQLTGTTRYEQYF. Looking up the rest from reference TRBV28 and TRBJ2-7 gives the full variable domain: DVKVTQSSRYLVKRTGEKVFLECVQDMDHENMFWYRQDPGLGLRLIYFSYDVKMKEKGDIPEGYSVSREKKERFSLILESASTNQTSMYLCASSQLTGTTRYEQYFGPGTRLTVT.

V gene TRBV28 combines with J gene TRBJ1-2; 7 bases are shared with TRBD1. The V and J ends lost 7 bases and 8 bases, in that order; junction bases with no gene match: 16. There are 15 residues in the CDR3. In germline, CDR1 is MDHEN, CDR2 SYDVKM. The DNA for the CDR3 is TGTGCCAGCACTCAATTCGACAGGGTGTCGCGCGGCTACACCTTC. It codes for CASTQFDRVSRGYTF.

The chain couples TRBV4-3 to TRBJ1-1, with 7 bases identical to TRBD1. Trimming cost V 0 bases and J 5 bases; bases outside gene matches: 3. The CDR3 runs to 14 residues. CDR1 and CDR2 (germline): LGHNA, YSLEER. Written as DNA, the CDR3 is TGCGCCAGCAGCCAAGACTACAGGGGTACTGAAGCTTTCTTT. This sequence encodes CASSQDYRGTEAFF.

The CDR3 spells CASRTQGVVNTEAFF. CDR3 coding DNA: TGTGCCAGCAGAACACAGGGGGTGGTGAACACTGAAGCTTTCTTT. The genes are TRBV28 and TRBJ1-1; 8 positions match TRBD1. Germline trimming cut 6 bases from V and 0 bases from J; bases unmatched to any gene: 6. CDR3 length: 15 amino acids. Germline V gene lookup returns CDR1 MDHEN and CDR2 SYDVKM.

V and J are TRBV18 and TRBJ2-1, with 12 bases fitting TRBD1. This CDR3 comprises 17 residues. Looked up from germline, CDR1 is KGHSH and CDR2 is LQKENI. After removal of 3 bases from V and 5 bases from J, the junction contained 8 bases not matched to a gene. CDR3 nucleotide sequence: TGTGCCAGCTCACCGATCCGGGACAGGGGGCCGGACAATGAGCAGTTCTTC. Amino acids: CASSPIRDRGPDNEQFF. Supplemented by reference TRBV18 and TRBJ2-1, the full variable domain reads NAGVMQNPRHLVRRRGQEARLRCSPMKGHSHVYWYRQLPEEGLKFMVYLQKENIIDESGMPKERFSAEFPKEGPSILRIQQVVRGDSAAYFCASSPIRDRGPDNEQFFGPGTRLTVL.

This clone has only a few counts. The rearrangement uses TRBV11-2 and TRBJ2-1; D call uncertain. The V gene's germline CDR1 is SGHAT and CDR2 FQNNGV. CDR3 length: 13 amino acids. The V and J ends lost 3 bases and 6 bases respectively, with 9 bases between them. CDR3 loop: CASSFHISNEQFF. The CDR3 region has the DNA TGTGCCAGCAGCTTTCACATCTCCAATGAGCAGTTCTTC.

This chain connects TRBV6-6 to TRBJ2-1, with D tentatively TRBD1 (5 bases). CDR3 size: 13 residues. Germline values: CDR1 MNHNY, CDR2 SVGAGI (reference sequence). Trimming cost V 6 bases and J 9 bases, with 15 bases left between them. This chain's CDR3 is CASSPAGQGEQFF. CDR3 coding DNA: TGTGCCAGCAGCCCCGCAGGGCAGGGTGAGCAGTTCTTC.

A few counts support this clone. The chain recombines TRBV5-6 with TRBJ2-5; no reliable D call. Germline CDR1 SGHDT, CDR2 YYEEEE. The V end lost 1 base, the J end lost 4 bases, and 17 bases lay between the germline ends. CDR3 length: 16 amino acids. The DNA for the CDR3 is TGTGCCAGCAGCTTGACTTACGGCGGCCACTCAGAGACCCAGTACTTC. Amino acids: CASSLTYGGHSETQYF. Combining the CDR3 with reference TRBV5-6 and TRBJ2-5 gives the whole variable domain DAGVTQSPTHLIKTRGQQVTLRCSPKSGHDTVSWYQQALGQGPQFIFQYYEEEERQRGNFPDRFSGHQFPNYSSELNVNALLLGDSALYLCASSLTYGGHSETQYFGPGTRLLVL.

The chain uses TRBV18 and TRBJ2-5, with TRBD1 as a possible D gene (5 bases). The CDR3 is 15 amino acids. The ends were cut back, 3 bases at V and 4 bases at J, with 15 bases in the middle. Germline V gene sequence: CDR1 KGHSH, CDR2 LQKENI. In DNA form, the CDR3 reads TGTGCCAGCTCACCTCCGGCAGGGATGGGAGAGACCCAGTACTTC. It translates to CASSPPAGMGETQYF.

V and J are TRBV6-4 and TRBJ1-5, with TRBD1 matching over 8 bases. V shed 4 bases, J shed 7 bases, and the junction held 3 bases outside the gene matches. This CDR3 contains 13 residues. Germline-derived CDR1 and CDR2 are MRHNA and SNTAGT. For the CDR3, the DNA is TGTGCCAGCAGTGTTACAGGGGGACAGCCCCAGCATTTT. The encoded protein is CASSVTGGQPQHF.

The gene calls are TRBV10-3 and TRBJ2-7, with D unresolved. Germline assignment: CDR1 ENHRY and CDR2 SYGVKD. This CDR3 is 12 amino acids long. V was clipped by 8 bases and J by 0 bases, with 8 bases between them. The chain's CDR3 is CAIGAVSYEQYF. As DNA, the CDR3 is TGTGCCATCGGTGCGGTCTCCTACGAGCAGTACTTC.

This clone was counted a few times. The V gene is TRBV28, the J gene TRBJ2-3; the match to TRBD2 covers 10 bases. With 6 bases clipped from V and 5 bases from J, the junction kept 11 bases outside the gene matches. The V gene's germline CDR1 is MDHEN and CDR2 SYDVKM. The CDR3 runs 16 residues. The CDR3 DNA sequence: TGTGCCAGCAGCCGAATAGCGGGAGGCAGGGGAGATACGCAGTATTTT. It encodes CASSRIAGGRGDTQYF.

The chain's CDR3 is CASSQDYGTGQNTIYF. CDR3 coding DNA: TGCGCCAGCAGCCAGGACTACGGGACAGGGCAAAACACCATATATTTT. The chain uses TRBV4-3 and TRBJ1-3, with TRBD1 matching 9 bases. The CDR3 runs 16 residues. Germline CDR1 and CDR2: LGHNA and YSLEER. V shed 3 bases and J 6 bases; nucleotides not matched to a gene: 9.

Only one count was recorded for this clone. CDR3 sequence reads: CASSLLLAGGEQYF. The CDR3 bases are TGTGCCAGCAGCTTACTACTAGCGGGTGGCGAGCAGTACTTC. This chain links TRBV7-2 with TRBJ2-7, with 9 positions matching TRBD2. J lost 6 bases, V lost 2 bases, and 5 bases had no gene match. The CDR3 is 14 residues long. Germline CDR1 SGHTA, CDR2 FQGNSA.

This sequence joins TRBV6-1 and TRBJ1-1; 8 nucleotides line up with TRBD1. Per germline, CDR1 MNHNS and CDR2 SASEGT. With V trimmed by 7 bases and J by 6 bases, 1 base remained unmatched. CDR3 length: 11 amino acids. The CDR3 is CASTTGAEAFF. In DNA, the CDR3 is TGTGCCAGCACGACAGGGGCTGAAGCTTTCTTT.

The chain recombines TRBV7-9 with TRBJ2-5; D perhaps matches TRBD1 (6 bases). CDR3 size: 16 residues. Trimming removed 2 bases from V and 3 bases from J, with 16 bases in between. Germline V CDR1 and CDR2: SEHNR, FQNEAQ (reference sequence). The CDR3, as DNA: TGTGCCAGCAGCTTAAACGTGGGGGCTACGAAAGAGACCCAGTACTTC. Its translation is CASSLNVGATKETQYF.

This chain uses TRBV9 with TRBJ2-5, with 12 bases matching TRBD2. The germline CDR1 and CDR2 sequences are SGDLS and YYNGEE. This CDR3 is built from 16 residues. V was pared by 4 bases and J by 5 bases, with 9 bases of the junction left unmatched. Here the CDR3 DNA reads TGTGCCAGCAGCCCGACTTGGACTAGCGGGGTGGAGACCCAGTACTTC. It is translated as CASSPTWTSGVETQYF. Using reference TRBV9 and TRBJ2-5 for the parts outside the CDR3, the full variable domain is DSGVTQTPKHLITATGQRVTLRCSPRSGDLSVYWYQQSLDQGLQFLIQYYNGEERAKGNILERFSAQQFPDLHSELNLSSLELGDSALYFCASSPTWTSGVETQYFGPGTRLLVL.

The gene calls are TRBV11-2 and TRBJ1-3; D gene ambiguous. The CDR3 is 16 amino acids. Germline V CDR1 and CDR2: SGHAT, FQNNGV. Trimming took 0 bases from V and 0 from J, leaving 9 bases between them. The CDR3 bases are TGTGCCAGCAGCTTAGAGCGGATACACTCTGGAAACACCATATATTTT. The encoded protein is CASSLERIHSGNTIYF.

The chain joins TRBV5-1 to TRBJ1-6, with D unresolved. The CDR3 is 15 amino acids. V gave up 4 bases and J gave up 5 bases, with 13 bases separating them. Germline V gene lookup returns CDR1 SGHRS and CDR2 YFSETQ. In nucleotides, the CDR3 is TGCGCCAGCAGCCCCCTCGCGGTCAATAATTCACCCCTCCACTTT. Translated: CASSPLAVNNSPLHF.

The gene calls are TRBV14 and TRBJ2-7; D uncertain. The germline CDR1 and CDR2 sequences are SGHDN and FVKESK. This CDR3 has 12 residues. The V end lost 0 bases, the J end lost 12 bases, and 12 bases lay between the germline ends. CDR3 sequence reads: CASSQEGWALYF. CDR3 nucleotide sequence: TGTGCCAGCAGCCAAGAAGGATGGGCGTTGTACTTC.

The V gene is TRBV15, the J gene TRBJ1-5, with D possibly being TRBD1 (6 bases). CDR3 length: 16 residues. Germline V lookup: CDR1 LNHNV, CDR2 YYDKDF (reference sequence). V was trimmed by 6 bases and J by 0 bases, leaving 15 bases between them. CDR3 loop: CATRTGTPYSNQPQHF. CDR3 in DNA: TGTGCCACCAGAACCGGGACACCGTATAGCAATCAGCCCCAGCATTTT.

This chain joins TRBV10-3 and TRBJ2-2; no firm D call. Germline CDR1 reads ENHRY; CDR2 reads SYGVKD. V was cut by 1 base and J by 7 bases, with 7 bases left in between. The CDR3 length is 13 residues. Here the CDR3 reads CAISEFLGGELFF. For the CDR3, the DNA is TGTGCCATCAGTGAGTTTCTCGGCGGGGAGCTGTTTTTT.

This clone has a single count. CDR3 amino acids: CAISEQRNTEAFF. CDR3 DNA sequence: TGTGCCATCAGTGAACAGAGGAACACTGAAGCTTTCTTT. This chain uses TRBV10-3 with TRBJ1-1; D gene ambiguous. There are 13 residues in the CDR3. V gave up 3 bases and J gave up 1 base, with 6 bases separating them. Germline CDR1 ENHRY, CDR2 SYGVKD.